This T cell receptor (beta chain) was sequenced in a study of blood T cell repertoires in COVID-19. About the study: Spain, Italy and the United States supplied samples that represented acute and convalescent COVID-19.

V dropped 5 bases and J dropped 8 bases, with 13 bases sitting between them. Germline V gene data show CDR1 as MNHEY and CDR2 as SVGAGI. The CDR3 is made up of 14 amino acids. Measured with immunoSEQ multiplex PCR; TCRdb has only the in-frame clones, and not every one. The table includes roughly 290,000 clones, approximately 87% detected once. The sample consisted of peripheral blood. This receptor was obtained from a woman aged 50 to 65 who had recovered from COVID-19. V and J are TRBV6-5 and TRBJ1-6; maybe TRBD1 (6 bases). The CDR3 DNA is TGTGCCAGCAGTACACAGGGTCATGATTCACCCCTCCACTTT. It encodes CASSTQGHDSPLHF.